This T cell receptor beta chain was obtained from a study of shared clonotypes between healthy human individuals. Study as a whole: The cohort comprised a couple of women and a few men. Their ages spanned 18 to 49 years.

On this clone: Its antigen is still unknown.

The study, taken as a whole, reports: Rarefaction demonstrated incomplete sorted-subset sequencing despite large depth.

Each subset's genomic DNA was shared equally among a number of immunoSEQ plates. Sequencing was performed with immunoSEQ multiplex PCR; in TCRdb, only in-frame clones are kept and a portion is missing. Of about 380,000 clones listed, around 96% are singletons. The V and J ends lost 4 bases and 4 bases respectively, with 7 bases between them. Germline values: CDR1 DFQATT, CDR2 SNEGSKA (reference sequence). The CDR3 sequence is 11 residues long. The chain uses TRBV20-1 and TRBJ1-2, with D unclear. The specimen was memory CD8+ T cells sorted from blood. Sample subset: CD45RO+ cells pooled with CCR7-negative TemRA cells. This receptor was obtained from a man aged 30 to 45 in good health. CDR3 sequence: CSANHFYGYTF. CDR3 bases: TGCAGTGCTAACCACTTCTATGGCTACACCTTC.